A selection of T cell receptor beta chains follows, all from one sample in a study of T cell responses to AZD1222 COVID-19 vaccine. Measured with immunoSEQ multiplex PCR; TCRdb has only the in-frame clones, and not every one. The sample consists of some 140,000 clones, more than 85% of them appearing once. The sequences come from peripheral blood, collected on day 0 of AZD1222 vaccination. The receptors originated from an adult in good health. Both conserved end residues are part of each CDR3. Each record gives: D gene, J gene, clone size, V gene, CDR3 length, CDR3 protein, CDR3 DNA. The D gene is left open where the match is weak. Clone size is shown for a subset of rows, as once, few, many or a class of expanded clone.

d_call: .; j_call: TRBJ1-4; clone_size: .; v_call: TRBV4-2; cdr3_length: 17; cdr3_aa: CASSPFTRGETNEKLFF; cdr3_nt: TGTGCCAGCAGCCCTTTCACCAGGGGTGAAACTAATGAAAAACTGTTTTTT
d_call: .; j_call: TRBJ2-7; clone_size: .; v_call: TRBV5-6; cdr3_length: 18; cdr3_aa: CASSHSGRQGGGSYEQYF; cdr3_nt: TGTGCCAGCAGCCACTCGGGACGGCAGGGAGGGGGCTCCTACGAGCAGTACTTC
d_call: .; j_call: TRBJ1-1; clone_size: .; v_call: TRBV29-1; cdr3_length: 11; cdr3_aa: CSVEGTTEAFF; cdr3_nt: TGCAGCGTTGAGGGGACCACTGAAGCTTTCTTT
d_call: .; j_call: TRBJ1-3; clone_size: .; v_call: TRBV25-1; cdr3_length: 14; cdr3_aa: CASSEPGSGNTIYF; cdr3_nt: TGTGCCAGCAGTGAACCAGGGTCTGGAAACACCATATATTTT
d_call: .; j_call: TRBJ1-6; clone_size: .; v_call: TRBV7-2; cdr3_length: 16; cdr3_aa: CASSLEWGRGNSPLHF; cdr3_nt: TGTGCCAGCAGCTTAGAATGGGGCAGGGGTAATTCACCCCTCCACTTT
d_call: .; j_call: TRBJ1-5; clone_size: .; v_call: TRBV3-1/TRBV3-2; cdr3_length: 16; cdr3_aa: CASSQDARGGNQPQHF; cdr3_nt: TGTGCCAGCAGCCAAGATGCGAGGGGAGGCAATCAGCCCCAGCATTTT
d_call: TRBD2; j_call: TRBJ2-2; clone_size: .; v_call: TRBV4-1; cdr3_length: 17; cdr3_aa: CASSPSGTYKNTGELFF; cdr3_nt: TGCGCCAGCAGCCCGAGCGGGACTTATAAGAACACCGGGGAGCTGTTTTTT
d_call: .; j_call: TRBJ2-3; clone_size: .; v_call: TRBV10-3; cdr3_length: 14; cdr3_aa: CAITRDASTDTQYF; cdr3_nt: TGTGCCATCACGCGGGACGCGAGCACAGATACGCAGTATTTT
d_call: TRBD2; j_call: TRBJ2-7; clone_size: .; v_call: TRBV11-2; cdr3_length: 16; cdr3_aa: CASSPASGILSYEQYF; cdr3_nt: TGTGCCAGCAGCCCCGCTAGCGGGATACTCTCCTACGAGCAGTACTTC
d_call: .; j_call: TRBJ2-1; clone_size: .; v_call: TRBV11-2; cdr3_length: 13; cdr3_aa: CASSLTRYNEQFF; cdr3_nt: TGTGCCAGCAGCCTTACTAGATACAATGAGCAGTTCTTC
d_call: TRBD2; j_call: TRBJ2-1; clone_size: .; v_call: TRBV4-1; cdr3_length: 17; cdr3_aa: CAGSPTSGRTSYNEQFF; cdr3_nt: TGCGCCGGCAGCCCGACTAGCGGGAGGACCTCCTACAATGAGCAGTTCTTC
d_call: TRBD2; j_call: TRBJ2-5; clone_size: .; v_call: TRBV20-1; cdr3_length: 11; cdr3_aa: CRAGDQETQYF; cdr3_nt: TGCAGGGCGGGGGACCAAGAGACCCAGTACTTC
d_call: .; j_call: TRBJ1-2; clone_size: .; v_call: TRBV29-1; cdr3_length: 12; cdr3_aa: CSVGDRTYGYTF; cdr3_nt: TGCAGCGTTGGAGACAGAACCTATGGCTACACCTTC
d_call: .; j_call: TRBJ1-2; clone_size: .; v_call: TRBV4-1; cdr3_length: 13; cdr3_aa: CASSQYDRYGYTF; cdr3_nt: TGCGCCAGCAGCCAGTACGACCGGTATGGCTACACCTTC
d_call: .; j_call: TRBJ1-4; clone_size: once; v_call: TRBV3-1/TRBV3-2; cdr3_length: 12; cdr3_aa: CASSQETEKLFF; cdr3_nt: TGTGCCAGCAGCCAAGAAACTGAAAAACTGTTTTTT
d_call: .; j_call: TRBJ2-1; clone_size: .; v_call: TRBV7-2; cdr3_length: 15; cdr3_aa: CASSTRTTNYNEQFF; cdr3_nt: TGTGCCAGCAGCACCCGGACTACCAACTACAATGAGCAGTTCTTC
d_call: TRBD1; j_call: TRBJ2-5; clone_size: .; v_call: TRBV5-1; cdr3_length: 14; cdr3_aa: CASRDTGGRETQYF; cdr3_nt: TGCGCCAGCAGGGACACAGGGGGGAGAGAGACCCAGTACTTC
d_call: TRBD1; j_call: TRBJ1-4; clone_size: .; v_call: TRBV10-3; cdr3_length: 12; cdr3_aa: CASRDRDEKLFF; cdr3_nt: TGTGCCAGCCGGGACAGGGATGAAAAACTGTTTTTT
d_call: .; j_call: TRBJ2-2; clone_size: .; v_call: TRBV6-4; cdr3_length: 13; cdr3_aa: CASSEVGTGELFF; cdr3_nt: TGTGCCAGCAGTGAAGTGGGCACCGGGGAGCTGTTTTTT
d_call: TRBD1; j_call: TRBJ2-2; clone_size: .; v_call: TRBV28; cdr3_length: 16; cdr3_aa: CASSLPGTGNTGELFF; cdr3_nt: TGTGCCAGCAGTTTACCCGGGACAGGGAACACCGGGGAGCTGTTTTTT
d_call: .; j_call: TRBJ1-1; clone_size: .; v_call: TRBV7-9; cdr3_length: 18; cdr3_aa: CASSSNGIFIGGDTEAFF; cdr3_nt: TGTGCCAGCAGCTCTAATGGTATCTTTATCGGGGGGGACACTGAAGCTTTCTTT
d_call: .; j_call: TRBJ2-1; clone_size: .; v_call: TRBV2; cdr3_length: 11; cdr3_aa: CASSSIYEQFF; cdr3_nt: TGTGCCAGCAGTAGTATCTATGAGCAGTTCTTC
d_call: .; j_call: TRBJ1-1; clone_size: .; v_call: TRBV9; cdr3_length: 16; cdr3_aa: CASSASRARAHTEAFF; cdr3_nt: TGTGCCAGCAGCGCGAGTCGGGCCAGGGCGCACACTGAAGCTTTCTTT
d_call: TRBD2; j_call: TRBJ2-3; clone_size: .; v_call: TRBV28; cdr3_length: 17; cdr3_aa: CASSLSGLAGVYDTQYF; cdr3_nt: TGTGCCAGCAGTTTATCGGGGCTAGCGGGAGTTTACGATACGCAGTATTTT
d_call: TRBD1; j_call: TRBJ2-7; clone_size: .; v_call: TRBV6-2/TRBV6-3; cdr3_length: 14; cdr3_aa: CASSLTGETYEQYF; cdr3_nt: TGTGCCAGCAGCCTTACAGGGGAAACCTACGAGCAGTACTTC
d_call: .; j_call: TRBJ2-7; clone_size: .; v_call: TRBV28; cdr3_length: 13; cdr3_aa: CASSFPSPYEQYF; cdr3_nt: TGTGCCAGCAGTTTTCCCAGCCCCTACGAGCAGTACTTC